This T cell receptor beta chain was captured in a study of early T cells in non-severe SARS-CoV-2 infection. Study details: Chains were not paired, and sequencing was done on bulk RNA from unsorted whole blood. Notes on the study in general: There was a bias toward anti-spike CD8 responses in VDJdb matching, which missed private and CD4 specificities.

Individually, cDNA molecules had unique molecular identifiers attached to them. TCRdb analysed the 5' RACE reads with MiXCR anew, one entry per CDR3 protein. The sample carries tens of thousands of distinct CDR3 sequences, around 12% recorded once. With regard to this clonotype: Its target is unknown.

In germline, CDR1 is MNHEY, CDR2 SVGAGI. J gave up 4 bases and V 10 bases, and 17 bases lay outside the gene matches. The CDR3 consists of 17 residues. The chain uses TRBV6-5 and TRBJ1-5, with 9 bases that match TRBD1. The sequence was obtained from an adult who was a healthcare worker with PCR-confirmed SARS-CoV-2 infection or an uninfected control (not recorded which). The starting material was whole blood, obtained at baseline. The CDR3 protein is CATRRGTGRSKNQPQHF. The CDR3, as DNA: TGTGCCACCCGTAGGGGGACAGGGAGATCGAAGAATCAGCCCCAGCATTTT.